Listed below are T cell receptor beta chains from one sample, sequenced in a study of monozygotic twins with inflammatory bowel disease. TCRdb reprocessed the 5' RACE reads and keeps a single row for each CDR3 protein, giving no DNA. The sample holds approximately 340,000 distinct CDR3 sequences. The source material was blood. These receptors were collected from a human donor with ulcerative colitis or Crohn's disease, or a healthy co-twin of an affected twin (not recorded which). Both conserved end residues are part of each CDR3.

V gene	J gene	CDR3 protein
TRBV19	TRBJ2-1	CASVGGGPGSGEQFF
TRBV4-1	TRBJ2-7	CASSQEKQGGTYEQYF
TRBV11-2	TRBJ1-2	CASSLGGKPNYGYTF
TRBV10-3	TRBJ2-7	CAISEGLAGGYYEQYF
TRBV6-6	TRBJ2-3	CASSYYGVTDTQYF
TRBV20-1	TRBJ2-5	CSARPGTGQETQYF
TRBV5-6	TRBJ2-5	CASSFEDRGETQYF
TRBV7-3	TRBJ2-3	CASSLTSGNTDTQYF
TRBV6-5	TRBJ2-2	CATRTSNTGELFF
TRBV19	TRBJ2-7	CATKGQSGYEQYF
TRBV5-1	TRBJ2-5	CASSLIPGRLGETQYF
TRBV12-3/TRBV12-4	TRBJ2-4	CASSPYGTVQYF
TRBV2	TRBJ2-3	CASSAAEVHTQYF
TRBV13	TRBJ2-1	CASSPGQGDSAAWSSRWDEQFF
TRBV20-1	TRBJ2-1	CSPTASTYNEQFF
TRBV27	TRBJ2-1	CASGDTIYNEQFF
TRBV15	TRBJ2-3	CATSRSRLAADTQYF
TRBV12-3/TRBV12-4	TRBJ2-1	CASREGDEQFF
TRBV7-9	TRBJ1-1	CAGSFEGTEAFF
TRBV4-1	TRBJ2-6	CASSQTGAGANVLTF
TRBV4-1	TRBJ2-2	CASSQAPGQGALANTGELFF
TRBV30	TRBJ2-3	CAWNRPPGEDTQYF
TRBV25-1	TRBJ2-5	CASSGRDRTQETQYF
TRBV5-6	TRBJ1-1	CASSRDRDGRTEAFF
TRBV29-1	TRBJ1-6	CSAKGQGWNSPLHF
TRBV20-1	TRBJ2-7	CSAVDRGLYEQYF
TRBV7-2	TRBJ1-2	CASSLSRSGGGYTF
TRBV5-1	TRBJ2-7	CASSPLGQWYEQYF
TRBV20-1	TRBJ2-1	CSALPGVDEQFF
TRBV5-1	TRBJ2-5	CASSSVAGSETQYF
TRBV11-3	TRBJ2-7	CASSSRTGSGDEQYF
TRBV7-2	TRBJ2-2	CASTYLQGVRGTGELFF
TRBV7-2	TRBJ1-1	CASSLAEGPEAFF
TRBV21-1	TRBJ1-5	CASVIRKTSNQPQHF
TRBV20-1	TRBJ2-7	CSARVPGFPPYEQYF
TRBV12-3/TRBV12-4	TRBJ1-6	CASSFRLTPAGSPLHF
TRBV12-3/TRBV12-4	TRBJ2-1	CASRRSGGYNEQFF
TRBV12-3/TRBV12-4	TRBJ1-1	CASSGGRWRDTEAFF
TRBV7-9	TRBJ1-3	CASRPKEISGNTIYF
TRBV5-1	TRBJ2-2	CASSYSGMNTGELFF
TRBV29-1	TRBJ2-7	CSAAGQGGIVQYF
TRBV29-1	TRBJ1-3	CSVPPDRVVGNTIYF
TRBV5-1	TRBJ2-6	CASSTQGTSGANVLTF
TRBV5-1	TRBJ2-7	CASSPDWAGSSYEQYF
TRBV7-9	TRBJ2-1	CASSFVGTSGVNEQFF
TRBV12-3/TRBV12-4	TRBJ1-6	CASSIDISNSPLHF
TRBV28	TRBJ2-7	CASSVAPGAYEQYF
TRBV2	TRBJ2-3	CASRKDRPDTQYF
TRBV18	TRBJ2-4	CASSPYGGPTKNIQYF
TRBV4-2	TRBJ2-1	CASSHTGLATNEQFF
TRBV18	TRBJ1-3	CASSQLDGNTIYF
TRBV3-1	TRBJ2-7	CASSQTMGEQYF
TRBV9	TRBJ2-7	CASSVATGYEQYF
TRBV5-4	TRBJ2-7	CASSLEGTGGYEQYF
TRBV5-1	TRBJ2-1	CASRPLAGGYTEQFF
TRBV5-1	TRBJ1-1	CASSAGGGGTEAFF
TRBV5-1	TRBJ2-7	CASSLAIGEGYEQYF
TRBV5-1	TRBJ2-5	CASNPSGGQETQYF
TRBV12-3/TRBV12-4	TRBJ1-2	CAMRTNYGYTF